This record covers a single T cell receptor beta chain. Measured with immunoSEQ multiplex PCR; TCRdb has only the in-frame clones, and not every one. The sample lists just over 350,000 clones; roughly 84% were seen once. The data stem from a study of Ad26.COV2.S vaccination and SARS-CoV-2 variants. Study-wide background: The study gave Ad26.COV2.S intramuscularly, once or twice 56 days apart.

Trimming shortened V by 6 bases and J by 5 bases, and 14 bases separated the two germline ends. Per the germline V gene, CDR1 is LNHDA and CDR2 is SQIVND (reference sequence). This CDR3 comprises 14 residues. Treatment: around 19 received Ad26.COV2.S at low or high dose, single or two shots; about 5 received placebo; per-sample allocation not given. Specimens were obtained on day 63 following the first vaccine or placebo injection. Boston hosted the donor, who was an adult aged 18-55 years. The chain links TRBV19 to TRBJ1-5; D perhaps matches TRBD1 (5 bases). The source is a person aged 18-60 years who received the Ad26.COV2.S COVID-19 vaccine or a placebo. This sample comprised peripheral blood, obtained in a trial of Ad26.COV2.S vaccine versus placebo. CDR3 region: CASRPGGRYQPQHF. CDR3 DNA sequence: TGTGCCAGTAGGCCGGGGGGAAGGTATCAGCCCCAGCATTTT. Full variable domain (missing parts from reference TRBV19 and TRBJ1-5): DGGITQSPKYLFRKEGQNVTLSCEQNLNHDAMYWYRQDPGQGLRLIYYSQIVNDFQKGDIAEGYSVSREKKESFPLTVTSAQKNPTAFYLCASRPGGRYQPQHFGDGTRLSIL.